This TCR beta chain stems from a study of blood T cells in healthy people across ages (dated by TCRdb to the mid-2010s). Regarding the study in general: Template switching captured roughly one uniquely barcoded TCR beta cDNA molecule per two T cells in model experiments. The study analyzed two additional independent replicas of 1 million unique cDNA reads from the same blood draw for two donors, one aged 18 to 30 and one aged 80 or older. Using deep sequencing normalized with unique cDNA molecular identifiers, the study measured how TCR beta repertoire diversity changes with age. To avoid experimental bias, donors of different ages were spread randomly across the sequencing lanes. The donors were divided into four age groups: young (average roughly 15 years), middle-aged (approximately 42), aged (around 59) and long-lived (around 87).

Study-wide conclusions, independent of this receptor: Because donor CMV infection status was unknown, age-related changes in expanded clonotypes were potentially confounded. Compared with the aged group, the long-lived group had more naive CD4+ T cells, fewer expanded clones and increased TCR diversity, suggesting age selection. Since profiling was done on bulk unsorted PBMCs, naive and antigen-experienced compartments could not be conclusively compared. Estimates of total diversity from one million sequenced T cells were regarded as lower bounds and underestimates. The percentage of naive T cells measured by flow cytometry correlated strongly with observed TCR beta diversity. As age increased, observed TCR beta diversity per million T cells dropped in a roughly linear way, and a significant reduction was already evident by age about 40.

Donors were a few dozen systemically healthy Caucasian individuals from Russia aged roughly 6 to 90 years. Ten milliliters of peripheral blood were drawn from each donor into EDTA-treated Vacutainer tubes. Ficoll-Paque density-gradient centrifugation was used to isolate PBMCs, with at least 6.5 million per sample. Trizol reagent was used to extract total RNA from PBMCs, with at least 6 micrograms per sample. For every donor, flow cytometry on a PBMC aliquot measured the percentage of naive CD45RAhigh/CD27high T cells. The library was prepared using 5' RACE. Sequencing used an Illumina HiSeq 2500. The second PCR ran for about 6 to 12 cycles and used a J-beta primer mix along with a sample-barcoded 5' primer. Each TCR beta cDNA molecule received a unique molecular identifier from a template-switch 5' adaptor carrying 12 random nucleotides. Each sample yielded at least 3 million CDR3-containing paired-end reads. All of the RNA was converted into first-strand cDNA using the Mint cDNA synthesis kit, with a TRBC-specific oligonucleotide serving as the primer. All cDNA was treated with uracil-DNA glycosylase and then went through a first 18-cycle PCR with the universal primers M1SS and BC2_uni_R. Under the source paper's analysis protocol: Normalization of each sample was performed by random selection of 1 million high-quality reads, each carrying a distinct molecular identifier. Reads sharing molecular identifiers were discarded rather than binned into consensus sequences. CDR3 identification, clonotype clustering and error correction used MiTCR with a Q25 quality threshold and the strictest error-elimination algorithm. Lower-bound total TCR beta diversity was estimated with a nonparametric unseen species model using Euler transformation. The public reads were reprocessed in TCRdb via fastp at Q25 and MiXCR, keeping in-frame beta chains. Identical CDR3 proteins give one entry, which carries the most common genes and DNA. TCRdb's processing, not the authors' own work, is the source of the V and J calls. The sample table holds around 1.7 million distinct CDR3 sequences, of which 28% were seen once. Of the sample, 7.7% is held by the ten largest clones.

This clonotype was observed a handful of times. What this receptor recognizes is not known. Nothing much larger sits one base from this clone, and base qualities are not available. The germline V gene sets CDR1 to SQVTM and CDR2 to ANQGSEA. The CDR3 covers 13 residues, taking in both the cysteine and the phenylalanine. Only the CDR3 portion is preserved as DNA: 39 bases, with reading frame beginning at the first base. The germline V end is reduced by 6 bases and the J end by 4 bases; junction bases left unmatched: 3. The chain uses TRBV29-1 and TRBJ2-2; 9 junctional bases match TRBD1. What was sequenced was blood. The source is a woman aged 25 to 45 in good health. The nucleotides are TGCAGCGTCGGGACAGGGACCACCGGGGAGCTGTTTTTT. Translated, it gives CSVGTGTTGELFF.